This entry describes one TCR beta chain. No antigen is known for it. There are 14 residues in the CDR3. CDR1 SGHRS and CDR2 YFSETQ come from the germline V gene. V was shortened by 0 bases and J by 7 bases, with 12 bases between the two germline ends. The PCR ran on 60 Vbeta and 13 Jbeta primers. Here immunoSEQ multiplex PCR was the method, and the copy in TCRdb shows in-frame clones only, minus some. In the table there are 150,000 to 200,000 clones, roughly 77% of which are singletons. The entry originates in a study of cytomegalovirus exposure and HLA in healthy donors. Study results and limitations: Under in vitro conditions, a few CMV-associated chains were confirmed as specific for CMV antigens. A list of about 180 TCR beta chains associated with cytomegalovirus was given. Rarity characterized most TCR sequences, yet some public TCRs appeared in many donors.

The chain recombines TRBV5-1 with TRBJ2-3; a weak D match, TRBD1 (5 bases). Sequencing was performed on PBMCs. This receptor was identified in a middle-aged man in good health and CMV-seropositive. This CDR3 is CASSLEGRVYTQYF. DNA of the CDR3: TGCGCCAGCAGCTTGGAGGGCAGGGTTTATACGCAGTATTTT. Full variable domain (missing parts from reference TRBV5-1 and TRBJ2-3): KAGVTQTPRYLIKTRGQQVTLSCSPISGHRSVSWYQQTPGQGLQFLFEYFSETQRNKGNFPGRFSGRQFSNSRSEMNVSTLELGDSALYLCASSLEGRVYTQYFGPGTRLTVL.